This T cell receptor (beta chain) appears in the sequencing data of a study of early T cells in non-severe SARS-CoV-2 infection. This clonotype was counted only a few times. TCRdb reprocessed the 5' RACE reads with MiXCR, giving one entry per CDR3 protein. The data contain around 53,000 distinct CDR3 sequences, approximately 7.6% of them seen just once; the ten biggest clones take up roughly 5%. V was shortened by 1 base and J by 3 bases, with 6 bases between the two germline ends. The CDR3 has 14 residues. Germline CDR1 is MNHNS and CDR2 is SASEGT. The receptor was derived from an adult who was a healthcare worker with PCR-confirmed SARS-CoV-2 infection or an uninfected control (not recorded which). The sequenced sample consisted of whole blood. This chain joins TRBV6-1 and TRBJ2-2; D remains ambiguous. The CDR3 loop is CASSEGDDTGELFF. CDR3 in DNA: TGTGCCAGCAGTGAAGGTGACGACACCGGGGAGCTGTTTTTT.